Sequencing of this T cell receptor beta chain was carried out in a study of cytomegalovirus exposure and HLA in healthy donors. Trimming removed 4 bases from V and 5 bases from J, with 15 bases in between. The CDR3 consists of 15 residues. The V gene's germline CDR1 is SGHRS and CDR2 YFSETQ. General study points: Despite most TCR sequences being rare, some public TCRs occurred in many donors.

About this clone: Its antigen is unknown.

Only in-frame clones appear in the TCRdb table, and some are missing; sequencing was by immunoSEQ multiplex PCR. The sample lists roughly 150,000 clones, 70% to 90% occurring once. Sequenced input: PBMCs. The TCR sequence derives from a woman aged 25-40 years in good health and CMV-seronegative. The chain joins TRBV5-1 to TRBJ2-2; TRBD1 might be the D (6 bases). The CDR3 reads CASSLQGQGTGELFF. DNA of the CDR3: TGCGCCAGCAGCCTACAGGGCCAAGGGACCGGGGAGCTGTTTTTT.